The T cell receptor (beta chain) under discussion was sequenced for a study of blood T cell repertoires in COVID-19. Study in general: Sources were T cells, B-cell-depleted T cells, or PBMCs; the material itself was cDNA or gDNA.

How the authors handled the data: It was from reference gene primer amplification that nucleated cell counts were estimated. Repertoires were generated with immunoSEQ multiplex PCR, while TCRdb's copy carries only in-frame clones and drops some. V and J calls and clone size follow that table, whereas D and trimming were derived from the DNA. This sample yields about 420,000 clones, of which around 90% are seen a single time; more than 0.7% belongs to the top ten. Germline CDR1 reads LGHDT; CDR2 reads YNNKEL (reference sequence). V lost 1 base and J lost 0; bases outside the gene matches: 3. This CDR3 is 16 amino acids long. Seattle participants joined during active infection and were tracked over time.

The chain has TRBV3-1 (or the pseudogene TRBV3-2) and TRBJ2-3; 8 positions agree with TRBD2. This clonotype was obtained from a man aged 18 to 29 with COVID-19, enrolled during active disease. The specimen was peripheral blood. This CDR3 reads CASSQGPSGSTDTQYF. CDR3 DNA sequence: TGTGCCAGCAGCCAAGGGCCTAGCGGGAGCACAGATACGCAGTATTTT.